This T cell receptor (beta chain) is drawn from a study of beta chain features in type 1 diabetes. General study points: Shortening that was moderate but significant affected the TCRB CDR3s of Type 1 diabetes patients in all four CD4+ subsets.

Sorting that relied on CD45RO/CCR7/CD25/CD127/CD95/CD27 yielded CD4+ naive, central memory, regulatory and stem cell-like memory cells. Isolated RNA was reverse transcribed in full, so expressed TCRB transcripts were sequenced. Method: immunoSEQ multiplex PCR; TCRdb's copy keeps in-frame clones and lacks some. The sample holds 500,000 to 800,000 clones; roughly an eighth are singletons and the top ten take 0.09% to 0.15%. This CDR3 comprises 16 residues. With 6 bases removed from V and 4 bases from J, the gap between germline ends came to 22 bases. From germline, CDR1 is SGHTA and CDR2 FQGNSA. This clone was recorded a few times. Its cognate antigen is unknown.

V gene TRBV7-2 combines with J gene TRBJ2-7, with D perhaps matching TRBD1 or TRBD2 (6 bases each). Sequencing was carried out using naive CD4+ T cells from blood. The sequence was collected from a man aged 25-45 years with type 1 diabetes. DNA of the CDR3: TGTGCCAGCAGTCCCCGGAGGGCAGGGGCCATTTACGAGCAGTACTTC. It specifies CASSPRRAGAIYEQYF. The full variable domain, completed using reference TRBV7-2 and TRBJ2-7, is GAGVSQSPSNKVTEKGKDVELRCDPISGHTALYWYRQSLGQGLEFLIYFQGNSAPDKSGLPSDRFSAERTGGSVSTLTIQRTQQEDSAVYLCASSPRRAGAIYEQYFGPGTRLTVT.